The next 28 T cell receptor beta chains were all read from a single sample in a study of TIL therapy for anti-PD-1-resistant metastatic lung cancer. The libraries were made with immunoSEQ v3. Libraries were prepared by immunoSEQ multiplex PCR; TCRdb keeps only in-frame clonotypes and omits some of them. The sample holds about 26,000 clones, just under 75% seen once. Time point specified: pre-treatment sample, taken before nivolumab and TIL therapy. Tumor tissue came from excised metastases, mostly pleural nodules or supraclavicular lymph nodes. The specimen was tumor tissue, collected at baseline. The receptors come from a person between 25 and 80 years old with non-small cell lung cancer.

CDR3 DNA sequence: TGTGCCAGCAGCCCAACTAGGGATAATAATTCACCCCTCCACTTT. Translated: CASSPTRDNNSPLHF. The rearrangement links TRBV6-5 to TRBJ1-6; unclear D gene. With 6 bases removed from V and 5 bases from J, the gap between germline ends came to 14 bases. CDR1 is MNHEY, CDR2 SVGAGI, per germline. The CDR3 covers 15 residues.

In DNA form, the CDR3 reads TGCGCCAGCAGCCAAGACTGGGGGTCTGGAAACACCATATATTTT. Translation gives CASSQDWGSGNTIYF. This chain links TRBV4-3 with TRBJ1-3, with D maybe TRBD1 (5 bases). The germline V and J ends were trimmed by 0 bases and 1 base, with 7 bases remaining between them. Germline V gene data show CDR1 as LGHNA and CDR2 as YSLEER. The CDR3 loop spans 15 amino acids.

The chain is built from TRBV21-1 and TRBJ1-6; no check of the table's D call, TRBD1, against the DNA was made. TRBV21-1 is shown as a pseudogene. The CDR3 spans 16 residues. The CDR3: CASSHLDRQGNSPLHF. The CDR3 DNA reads TGTGCCAGCAGCCACCTCGACCGCCAGGGGAATTCACCCCTCCACTTT.

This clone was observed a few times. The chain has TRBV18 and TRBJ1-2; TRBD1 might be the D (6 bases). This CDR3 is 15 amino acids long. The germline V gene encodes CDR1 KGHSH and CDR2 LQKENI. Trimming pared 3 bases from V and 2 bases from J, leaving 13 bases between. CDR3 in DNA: TGTGCCAGCTCACCTAGACAGGAGACAAACTATGGCTACACCTTC. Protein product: CASSPRQETNYGYTF. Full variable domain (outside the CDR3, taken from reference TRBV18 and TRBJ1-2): NAGVMQNPRHLVRRRGQEARLRCSPMKGHSHVYWYRQLPEEGLKFMVYLQKENIIDESGMPKERFSAEFPKEGPSILRIQQVVRGDSAAYFCASSPRQETNYGYTFGSGTRLTVV.

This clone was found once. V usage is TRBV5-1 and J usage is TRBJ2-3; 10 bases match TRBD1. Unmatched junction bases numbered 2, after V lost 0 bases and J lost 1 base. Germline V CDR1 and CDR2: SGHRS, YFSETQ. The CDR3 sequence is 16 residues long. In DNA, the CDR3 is TGCGCCAGCAGCTTGGCCGGGACAGGGGGCACAGATACGCAGTATTTT. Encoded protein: CASSLAGTGGTDTQYF.

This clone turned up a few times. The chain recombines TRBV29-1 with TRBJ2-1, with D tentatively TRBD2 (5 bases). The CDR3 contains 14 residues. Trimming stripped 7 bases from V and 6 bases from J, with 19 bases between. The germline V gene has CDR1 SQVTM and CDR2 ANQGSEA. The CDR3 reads CSALREGGFNEQFF. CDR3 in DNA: TGCAGCGCCTTGAGGGAAGGAGGCTTCAATGAGCAGTTCTTC.

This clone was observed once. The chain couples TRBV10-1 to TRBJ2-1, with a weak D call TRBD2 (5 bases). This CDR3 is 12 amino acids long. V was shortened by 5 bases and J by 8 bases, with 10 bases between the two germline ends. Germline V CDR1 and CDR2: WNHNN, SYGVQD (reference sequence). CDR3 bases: TGCGCCAGCAGTTCTAGCAGTCATGAGCAGTTCTTC. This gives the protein CASSSSSHEQFF.

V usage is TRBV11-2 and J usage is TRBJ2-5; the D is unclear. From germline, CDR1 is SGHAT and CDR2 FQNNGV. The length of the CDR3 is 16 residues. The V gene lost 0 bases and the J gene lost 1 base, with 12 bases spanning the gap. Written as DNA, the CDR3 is TGTGCCAGCAGCTTAGACGGTGGGGTACCCCAAGAGACCCAGTACTTC. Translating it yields CASSLDGGVPQETQYF.

The CDR3 region has the DNA TGTGCCAGCTCAAGACTCCGGAACACTGAAGCTTTCTTT. Residues: CASSRLRNTEAFF. The V call is TRBV18, the J call TRBJ1-1, with unresolved D. The CDR3 sequence is 13 residues long. Germline V lookup: CDR1 KGHSH, CDR2 LQKENI. V was trimmed by 5 bases and J by 1 base, leaving 8 bases between them.

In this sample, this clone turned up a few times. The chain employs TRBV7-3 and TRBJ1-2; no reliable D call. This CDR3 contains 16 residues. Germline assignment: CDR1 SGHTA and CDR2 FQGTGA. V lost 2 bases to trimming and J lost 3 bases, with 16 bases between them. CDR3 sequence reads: CASSLSYPPGDYGYTF. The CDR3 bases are TGTGCCAGCAGCTTATCATATCCCCCTGGGGACTATGGCTACACCTTC.

The CDR3 DNA reads as TGTGCCAGCAGCCCCACCGGGCGCGGGGGTAATTCACCCCTCCACTTT. Amino acid sequence: CASSPTGRGGNSPLHF. The chain combines TRBV7-2 with TRBJ1-6, with TRBD1 as a possible D gene (5 bases). In germline, CDR1 is SGHTA, CDR2 FQGNSA. V lost 5 bases to trimming and J lost 6 bases, with 17 bases between them. The CDR3 spans 16 residues. Together with reference TRBV7-2 and TRBJ1-6, the CDR3 gives the full variable domain: GAGVSQSPSNKVTEKGKDVELRCDPISGHTALYWYRQSLGQGLEFLIYFQGNSAPDKSGLPSDRFSAERTGGSVSTLTIQRTQQEDSAVYLCASSPTGRGGNSPLHFGNGTRLTVT.

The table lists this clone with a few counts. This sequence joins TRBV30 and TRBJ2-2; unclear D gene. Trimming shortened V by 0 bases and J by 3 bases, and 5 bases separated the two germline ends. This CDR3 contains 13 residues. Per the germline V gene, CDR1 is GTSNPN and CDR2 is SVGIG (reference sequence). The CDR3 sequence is CAWSVYDTGELFF. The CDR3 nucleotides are TGTGCCTGGAGTGTATATGACACCGGGGAGCTGTTTTTT.

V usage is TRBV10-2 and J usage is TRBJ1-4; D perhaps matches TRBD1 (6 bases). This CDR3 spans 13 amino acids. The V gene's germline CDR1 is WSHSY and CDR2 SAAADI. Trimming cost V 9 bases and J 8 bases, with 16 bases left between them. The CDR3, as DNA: TGCGCCAGTACTCTCAATACAGGGGAAAAACTGTTTTTT. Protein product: CASTLNTGEKLFF.

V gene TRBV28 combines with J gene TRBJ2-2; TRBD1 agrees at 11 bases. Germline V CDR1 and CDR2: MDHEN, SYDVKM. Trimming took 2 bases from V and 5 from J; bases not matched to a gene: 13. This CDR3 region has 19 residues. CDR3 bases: TGTGCCAGCAGTTTACTTAGGACAGGGGGCGGACGAAGGACCGGGGAGCTGTTTTTT. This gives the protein CASSLLRTGGGRRTGELFF.

DNA for the CDR3: TGTGCCAGCAGTTATTTGATTCCAGGGGGAAATGAGCAGTTCTTC. The encoded protein is CASSYLIPGGNEQFF. V gene TRBV6-5 combines with J gene TRBJ2-1, with TRBD1 matching 7 bases. With 3 bases clipped from V and 7 bases from J, the junction kept 9 bases outside the gene matches. Germline CDR1 MNHEY, CDR2 SVGAGI. This CDR3 contains 15 residues.

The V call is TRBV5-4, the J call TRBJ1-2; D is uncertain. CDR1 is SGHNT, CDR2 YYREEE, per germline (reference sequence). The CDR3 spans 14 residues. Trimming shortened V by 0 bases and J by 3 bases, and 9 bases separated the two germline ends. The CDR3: CASSLGGDHYGYTF. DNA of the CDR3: TGTGCCAGCAGCTTGGGTGGGGATCACTATGGCTACACCTTC.

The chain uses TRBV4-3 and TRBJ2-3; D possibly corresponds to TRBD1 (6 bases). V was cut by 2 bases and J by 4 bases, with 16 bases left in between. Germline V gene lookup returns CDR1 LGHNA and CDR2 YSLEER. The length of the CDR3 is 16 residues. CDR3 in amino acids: CASSQRDTATPDTQYF. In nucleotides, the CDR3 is TGCGCCAGCAGCCAACGGGACACTGCAACACCAGATACGCAGTATTTT.

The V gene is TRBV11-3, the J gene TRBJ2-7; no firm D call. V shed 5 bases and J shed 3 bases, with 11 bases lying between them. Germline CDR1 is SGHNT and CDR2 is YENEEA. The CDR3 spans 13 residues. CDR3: CASSASTIYEQYF. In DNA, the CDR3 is TGTGCCAGCAGCGCATCCACGATCTACGAGCAGTACTTC.

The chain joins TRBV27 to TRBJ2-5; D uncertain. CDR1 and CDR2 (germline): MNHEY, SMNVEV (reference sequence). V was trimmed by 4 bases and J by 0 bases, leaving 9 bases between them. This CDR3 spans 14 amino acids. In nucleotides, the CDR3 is TGTGCCAGCAGTTCGGACGGAAACCAAGAGACCCAGTACTTC. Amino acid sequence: CASSSDGNQETQYF.

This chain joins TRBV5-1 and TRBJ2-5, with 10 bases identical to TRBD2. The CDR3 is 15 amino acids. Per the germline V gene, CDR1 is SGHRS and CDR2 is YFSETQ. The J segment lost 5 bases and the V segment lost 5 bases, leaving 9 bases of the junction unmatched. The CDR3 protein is CASSRRSGGDETQYF. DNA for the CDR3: TGCGCCAGCAGTCGTAGGAGCGGGGGGGATGAGACCCAGTACTTC.

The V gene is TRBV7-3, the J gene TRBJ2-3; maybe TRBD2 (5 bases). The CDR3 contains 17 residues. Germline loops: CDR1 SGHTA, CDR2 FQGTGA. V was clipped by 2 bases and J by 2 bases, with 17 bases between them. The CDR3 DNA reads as TGTGCCAGCAGCTTACATACCCTTACGGGGTACACAGATACGCAGTATTTT. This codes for CASSLHTLTGYTDTQYF.

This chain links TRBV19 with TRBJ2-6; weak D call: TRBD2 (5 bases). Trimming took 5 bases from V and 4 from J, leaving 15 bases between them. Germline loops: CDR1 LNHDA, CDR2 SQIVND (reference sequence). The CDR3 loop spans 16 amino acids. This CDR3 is CASSPTWTGGANVLTF. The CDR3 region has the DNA TGTGCCAGTAGTCCCACCTGGACTGGAGGGGCCAACGTCCTGACTTTC.

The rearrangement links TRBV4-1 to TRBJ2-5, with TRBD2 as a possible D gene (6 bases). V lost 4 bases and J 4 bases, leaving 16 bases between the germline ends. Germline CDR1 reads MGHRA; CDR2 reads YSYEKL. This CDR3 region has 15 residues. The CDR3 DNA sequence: TGCGCCAGCAGCCCTAGGGGCGGGACGTTAGAGACCCAGTACTTC. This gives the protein CASSPRGGTLETQYF.

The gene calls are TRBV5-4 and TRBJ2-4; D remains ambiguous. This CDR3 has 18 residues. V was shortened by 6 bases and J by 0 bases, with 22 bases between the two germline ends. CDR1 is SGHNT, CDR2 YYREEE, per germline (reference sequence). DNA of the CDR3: TGTGCCAGCACCCTGGACGGTCCATTGCTACTAGCCAAAAACATTCAGTACTTC. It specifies CASTLDGPLLLAKNIQYF.

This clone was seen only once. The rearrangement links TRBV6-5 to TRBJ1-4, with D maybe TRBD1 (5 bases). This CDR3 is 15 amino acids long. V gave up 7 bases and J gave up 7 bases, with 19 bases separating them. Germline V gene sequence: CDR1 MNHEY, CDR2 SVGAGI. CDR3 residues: CASTTGLTASEKLFF. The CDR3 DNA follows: TGTGCCAGCACCACGGGGCTTACAGCTTCTGAAAAACTGTTTTTT.

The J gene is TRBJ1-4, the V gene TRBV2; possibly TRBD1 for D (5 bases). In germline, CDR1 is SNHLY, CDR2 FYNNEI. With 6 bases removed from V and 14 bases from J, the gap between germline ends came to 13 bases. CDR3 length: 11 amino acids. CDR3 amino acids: CASRGQVGLFF. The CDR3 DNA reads TGTGCCAGCAGGGGGCAGGTTGGGCTGTTTTTT. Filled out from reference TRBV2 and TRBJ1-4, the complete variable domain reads EPEVTQTPSHQVTQMGQEVILRCVPISNHLYFYWYRQILGQKVEFLVSFYNNEISEKSEIFDDQFSVERPDGSNFTLKIRSTKLEDSAMYFCASRGQVGLFFGSGTQLSVL.

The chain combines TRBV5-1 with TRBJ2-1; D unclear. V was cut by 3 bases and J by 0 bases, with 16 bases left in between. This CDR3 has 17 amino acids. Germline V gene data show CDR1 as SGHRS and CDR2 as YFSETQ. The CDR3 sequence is CASSSLAAQSSYNEQFF. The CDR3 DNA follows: TGCGCCAGCAGCTCATTGGCCGCCCAGAGCTCCTACAATGAGCAGTTCTTC.

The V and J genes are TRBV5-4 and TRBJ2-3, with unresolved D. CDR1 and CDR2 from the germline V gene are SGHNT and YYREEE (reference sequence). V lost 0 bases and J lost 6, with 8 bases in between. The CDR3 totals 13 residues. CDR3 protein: CASSLDHWDTQYF. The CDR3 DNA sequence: TGTGCCAGCAGCTTGGACCACTGGGATACGCAGTATTTT.